The 14 T cell receptor beta chains below all came from one sample that was sequenced in a study of T cell repertoires in cytomegalovirus infection. Using its own MiXCR run on the reads, TCRdb lists one record per CDR3 protein. The sample yields 150,000 to 200,000 distinct CDR3 sequences, 28% seen once. Sequenced sample: PBMCs. These receptor sequences come from a human donor in good health (CMV status not recorded). Some clones in this sample may be carry-over from other donors' samples.

The chain uses TRBV12-3 or TRBV12-4 and TRBJ2-1; tentatively, D is TRBD2 (5 bases). There are 14 residues in the CDR3. V was trimmed by 5 bases and J by 4 bases, leaving 12 bases between them. The CDR3 bases are TGTGCCAGCAGTCAACCGGGATCTTACAATGAGCAGTTCTTC. This sequence encodes CASSQPGSYNEQFF.

This clonotype was found a few times. V usage is TRBV20-1 and J usage is TRBJ2-1, with D perhaps TRBD2 (5 bases). This CDR3 contains 16 residues. Germline V gene data show CDR1 as DFQATT and CDR2 as SNEGSKA (reference sequence). Trimming stripped 6 bases from V and 3 bases from J, with 21 bases between. The CDR3 region has the DNA TGCAGTGCGAGCCCAGGAGGAGGCGGACTCTACAATGAGCAGTTCTTC. This codes for CSASPGGGGLYNEQFF.

This sequence joins TRBV30 and TRBJ1-6, with TRBD1 identical over 9 bases. Losses at the gene ends were 3 bases for V and 7 bases for J; bases not matched to a gene: 13. Looked up from germline, CDR1 is GTSNPN and CDR2 is SVGIG (reference sequence). The length of the CDR3 is 17 residues. CDR3 nucleotides: TGTGCCTGGAGCATCGACAGGGGGGTGAAGTTGAATTCACCCCTCCACTTT. It codes for CAWSIDRGVKLNSPLHF.

This clonotype was observed a few times. This rearrangement joins TRBV20-1 to TRBJ1-1; no clear D. The CDR3 sequence is 12 residues long. V shed 6 bases and J shed 5 bases, with 13 bases lying between them. Per germline, CDR1 DFQATT and CDR2 SNEGSKA (reference sequence). DNA of the CDR3: TGCAGTGCCAGCGGAGGATATACTGAAGCTTTCTTT. It encodes CSASGGYTEAFF.

J is TRBJ1-2 and V is TRBV28; D call uncertain. V was trimmed by 8 bases and J by 2 bases, leaving 9 bases between them. The CDR3 length is 12 residues. Looked up from germline, CDR1 is MDHEN and CDR2 is SYDVKM. CDR3 loop: CASGVSNYGYTF. The CDR3 DNA reads TGTGCCAGCGGGGTCTCCAACTATGGCTACACCTTC.

This clonotype showed up many times. CDR3 residues: CASSLRTGSYEQYF. For the CDR3, the DNA is TGTGCCAGCAGCTTACGGACGGGATCCTACGAGCAGTACTTC. The chain combines TRBV7-2 with TRBJ2-7; possible D gene TRBD2, 5 bases. The V gene lost 2 bases and the J gene lost 1 base, with 9 bases spanning the gap. The germline gives CDR1 SGHTA, CDR2 FQGNSA. The CDR3 consists of 14 residues.

V is TRBV2 and J is TRBJ2-7, with D possibly TRBD2 on 5 matching bases. CDR1 and CDR2 (germline): SNHLY, FYNNEI. Trimming pared 1 base from V and 6 bases from J, leaving 7 bases between. This CDR3 is 12 amino acids long. This chain's CDR3 is CASSEGGREQYF. The CDR3 DNA follows: TGTGCCAGCAGTGAAGGAGGGCGCGAGCAGTACTTC.

V is TRBV2 and J is TRBJ2-2; D is uncertain. V was pared by 2 bases and J by 2 bases, with 6 bases between. This CDR3 comprises 14 residues. In germline, CDR1 is SNHLY, CDR2 FYNNEI. In nucleotides, the CDR3 is TGTGCCAGCAGTGAATCGGTAAACACCGGGGAGCTGTTTTTT. Amino acid sequence: CASSESVNTGELFF.

This clonotype was detected only once. The chain links TRBV20-1 to TRBJ2-3; D not certain. The length of the CDR3 is 15 residues. Germline V gene data show CDR1 as DFQATT and CDR2 as SNEGSKA (reference sequence). Trimming removed 6 bases at V and 0 bases at J, with 16 bases between. CDR3 DNA: TGCAGTGCAGCGCAAACTATTCCTAGCACAGATACGCAGTATTTT. Its protein product is CSAAQTIPSTDTQYF.

V is TRBV30 and J is TRBJ1-5; a weak D match, TRBD1 (6 bases). The germline V gene encodes CDR1 GTSNPN and CDR2 SVGIG (reference sequence). The CDR3 consists of 15 residues. V lost 0 bases, J lost 6 bases, and 15 bases lay in between. The CDR3 DNA reads as TGTGCCTGGAGTGTACAAGGACAGCAGGGTCAGCCCCAGCATTTT. Protein: CAWSVQGQQGQPQHF.

This clonotype was found many times. The chain carries TRBV7-2 and TRBJ1-2, with D uncertain. The germline V gene encodes CDR1 SGHTA and CDR2 FQGNSA. Between the trimmed V and J ends, which lost 3 bases and 3 bases, there was a span of 11 bases. The CDR3 totals 14 residues. The CDR3 is CASSLETNYYGYTF. In DNA, the CDR3 is TGTGCCAGCAGCTTGGAGACAAACTACTATGGCTACACCTTC.

Of note for this clonotype: Since a much larger clone is just one base distant, this may be a read error. J is TRBJ1-6 and V is TRBV7-2; D ambiguous. V lost 2 bases and J lost 9, with 17 bases in between. This CDR3 has 16 amino acids. Germline lookup yields CDR1 SGHTA and CDR2 FQGNSA. The CDR3, as DNA: TGTGCCAGCAGCTTAAACCTCGCATCCAAGGGTTCACCCCTCCACTTT. Its protein is CASSLNLASKGSPLHF.

V usage is TRBV5-5 and J usage is TRBJ1-6; D not certain. Germline values: CDR1 SGHKS, CDR2 YYEKEE (reference sequence). The CDR3 length is 14 residues. The ends were cut back, 4 bases at V and 3 bases at J, with 8 bases in the middle. Written as DNA, the CDR3 is TGTGCCAGCAGCCAGGAAGTCTATAATTCACCCCTCCACTTT. As protein: CASSQEVYNSPLHF.

The V call is TRBV12-3 or TRBV12-4, the J call TRBJ2-1; the D call may be TRBD1 or TRBD2 (5 bases each). The CDR3 extends over 14 amino acids. V lost 10 bases and J 0 bases, leaving 13 bases between the germline ends. This chain's CDR3 is CATRDGDSYNEQFF. CDR3 nucleotides: TGTGCCACCCGGGACGGCGACTCCTACAATGAGCAGTTCTTC.